Listed here is a single T cell receptor (beta chain). What it binds is not known. Unique molecular identifiers were built into the TCR beta cDNA libraries. T cells numbering roughly 0.85 to 11 million yielded 450,000 to 500,000 cDNA molecules. TCRdb ran MiXCR on the PCR reads and lists one entry per CDR3 protein. The sample contains 650,000 to 900,000 distinct CDR3 sequences, roughly 50% of which appear only once. The entry originates in a study of post-analysis software for immune sequencing data. The study's findings and limits: Patients showed TRBV5-6, TRBV5-1 and TRBV20-1 among four to six TRBV segments more frequent than in controls. Significantly lower normalized Chao1 diversity was seen in multiple sclerosis patients than in controls.

V was clipped by 7 bases and J by 3 bases; unmatched bases: 10. The CDR3 length is 18 residues. CDR1 and CDR2 (germline): MNHGY, SAAAGT. The TCR comes from a girl between 10 and 17 years old with multiple sclerosis. Material: blood. The chain recombines TRBV6-8 with TRBJ2-4; TRBD2 matches 15 bases. The CDR3 nucleotides read TGTGCCAGCATCCTTGGACTAGCGGGAGGGCCGAGCAAAAACATTCAGTACTTC. Amino acid sequence: CASILGLAGGPSKNIQYF.